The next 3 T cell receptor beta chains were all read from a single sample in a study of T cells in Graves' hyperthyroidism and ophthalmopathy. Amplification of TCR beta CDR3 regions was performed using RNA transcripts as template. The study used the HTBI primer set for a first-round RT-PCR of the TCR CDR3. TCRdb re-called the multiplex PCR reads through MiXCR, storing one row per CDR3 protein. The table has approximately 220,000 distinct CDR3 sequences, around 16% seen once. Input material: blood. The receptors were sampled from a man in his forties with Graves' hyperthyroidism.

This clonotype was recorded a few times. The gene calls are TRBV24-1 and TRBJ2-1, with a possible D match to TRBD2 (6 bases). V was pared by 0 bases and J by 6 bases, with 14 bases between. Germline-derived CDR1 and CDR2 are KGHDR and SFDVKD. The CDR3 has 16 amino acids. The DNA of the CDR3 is TGTGCCACCAGTGATTTGGGTGGGACTGGCTTCAATGAGCAGTTCTTC. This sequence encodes CATSDLGGTGFNEQFF.

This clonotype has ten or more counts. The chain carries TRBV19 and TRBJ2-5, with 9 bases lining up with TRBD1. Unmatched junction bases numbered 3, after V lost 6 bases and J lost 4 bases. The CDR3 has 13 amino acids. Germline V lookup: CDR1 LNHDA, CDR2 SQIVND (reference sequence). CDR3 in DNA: TGTGCCAGTAGCAGGACAGGGGTAGAGACCCAGTACTTC. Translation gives CASSRTGVETQYF.

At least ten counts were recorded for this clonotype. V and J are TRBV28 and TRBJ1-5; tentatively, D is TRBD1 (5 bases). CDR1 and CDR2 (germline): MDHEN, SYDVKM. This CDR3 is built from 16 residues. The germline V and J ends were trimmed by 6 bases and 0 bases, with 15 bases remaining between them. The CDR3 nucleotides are TGTGCCAGCAGATCCCGGGGACGGTATAGCAATCAGCCCCAGCATTTT. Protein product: CASRSRGRYSNQPQHF.